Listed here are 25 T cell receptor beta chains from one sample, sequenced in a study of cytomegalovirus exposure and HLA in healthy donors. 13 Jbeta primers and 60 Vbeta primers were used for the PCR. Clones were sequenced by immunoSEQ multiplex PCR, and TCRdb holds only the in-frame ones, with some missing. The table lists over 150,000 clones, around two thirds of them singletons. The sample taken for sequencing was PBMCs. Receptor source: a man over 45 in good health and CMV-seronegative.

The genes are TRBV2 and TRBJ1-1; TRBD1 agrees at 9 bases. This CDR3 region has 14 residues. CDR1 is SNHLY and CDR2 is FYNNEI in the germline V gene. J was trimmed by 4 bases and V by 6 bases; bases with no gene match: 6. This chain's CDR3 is CASRNRGQGTEAFF. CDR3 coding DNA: TGTGCCAGCAGAAACAGGGGGCAGGGCACTGAAGCTTTCTTT.

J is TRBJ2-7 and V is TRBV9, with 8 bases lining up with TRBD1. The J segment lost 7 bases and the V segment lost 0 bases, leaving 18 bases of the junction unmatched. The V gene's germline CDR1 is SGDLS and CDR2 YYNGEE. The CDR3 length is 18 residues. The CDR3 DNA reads TGTGCCAGCAGCGTAGCTCCGGGAGCAGGGGGCGCCGGGGGTGAGCAGTACTTC. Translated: CASSVAPGAGGAGGEQYF.

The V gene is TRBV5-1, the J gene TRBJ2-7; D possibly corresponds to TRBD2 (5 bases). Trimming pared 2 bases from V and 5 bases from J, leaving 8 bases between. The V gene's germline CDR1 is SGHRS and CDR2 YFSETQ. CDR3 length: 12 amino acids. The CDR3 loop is CASSFGGHEQYF. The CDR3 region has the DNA TGCGCCAGCAGCTTTGGAGGTCACGAGCAGTACTTC.

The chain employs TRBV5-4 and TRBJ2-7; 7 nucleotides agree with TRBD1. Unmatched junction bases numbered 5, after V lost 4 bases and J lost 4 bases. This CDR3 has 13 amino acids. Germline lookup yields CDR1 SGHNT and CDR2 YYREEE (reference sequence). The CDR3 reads CASSLRGQYEQYF. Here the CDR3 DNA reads TGTGCCAGCAGCCTGAGGGGGCAGTACGAGCAGTACTTC.

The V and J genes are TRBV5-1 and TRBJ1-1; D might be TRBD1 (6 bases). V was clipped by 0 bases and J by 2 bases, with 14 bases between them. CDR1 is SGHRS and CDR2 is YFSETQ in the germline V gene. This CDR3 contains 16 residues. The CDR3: CASSLVGTLVNTEAFF. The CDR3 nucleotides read TGCGCCAGCAGCTTGGTCGGGACACTCGTTAACACTGAAGCTTTCTTT.

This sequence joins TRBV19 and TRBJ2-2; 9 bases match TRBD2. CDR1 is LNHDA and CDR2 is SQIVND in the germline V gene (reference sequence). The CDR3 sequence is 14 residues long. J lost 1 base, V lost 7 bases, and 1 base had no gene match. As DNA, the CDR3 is TGTGCCAGTATTAGCGGGGGGAACACCGGGGAGCTGTTTTTT. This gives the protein CASISGGNTGELFF.

DNA for the CDR3: TGTGCCAGCAGCGTAGCCCTTATGAACACTGAAGCTTTCTTT. Translated: CASSVALMNTEAFF. The rearrangement links TRBV9 to TRBJ1-1; unclear D gene. The germline V gene has CDR1 SGDLS and CDR2 YYNGEE. Trimming shortened V by 0 bases and J by 0 bases, and 6 bases separated the two germline ends. The CDR3 length is 14 residues.

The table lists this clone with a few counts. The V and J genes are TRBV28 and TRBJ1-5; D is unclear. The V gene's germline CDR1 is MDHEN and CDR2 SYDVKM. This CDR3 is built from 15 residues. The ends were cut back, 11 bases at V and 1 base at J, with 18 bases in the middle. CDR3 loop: CAARSSPGSNQPQHF. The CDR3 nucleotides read TGTGCCGCGAGAAGCTCCCCGGGGAGCAATCAGCCCCAGCATTTT.

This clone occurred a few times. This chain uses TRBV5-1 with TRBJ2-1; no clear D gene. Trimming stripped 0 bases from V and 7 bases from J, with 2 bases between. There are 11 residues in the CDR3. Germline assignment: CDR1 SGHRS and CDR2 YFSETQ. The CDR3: CASSLANEQFF. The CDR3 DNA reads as TGCGCCAGCAGCTTGGCAAATGAGCAGTTCTTC.

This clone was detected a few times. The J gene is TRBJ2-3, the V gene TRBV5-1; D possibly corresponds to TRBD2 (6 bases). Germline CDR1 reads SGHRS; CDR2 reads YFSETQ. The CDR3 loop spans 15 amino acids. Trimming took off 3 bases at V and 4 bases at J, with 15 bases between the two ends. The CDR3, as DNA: TGCGCCAGCAGCTCACCGGGACTTAGTTCAGATACGCAGTATTTT. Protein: CASSSPGLSSDTQYF.

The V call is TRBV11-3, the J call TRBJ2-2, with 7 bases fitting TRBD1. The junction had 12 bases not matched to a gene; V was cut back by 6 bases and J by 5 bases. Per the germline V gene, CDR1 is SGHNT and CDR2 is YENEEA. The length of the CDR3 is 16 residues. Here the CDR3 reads CASRRDSSRCTGELFF. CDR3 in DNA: TGTGCCAGCAGAAGGGACAGTTCCAGATGTACCGGGGAGCTGTTTTTT.

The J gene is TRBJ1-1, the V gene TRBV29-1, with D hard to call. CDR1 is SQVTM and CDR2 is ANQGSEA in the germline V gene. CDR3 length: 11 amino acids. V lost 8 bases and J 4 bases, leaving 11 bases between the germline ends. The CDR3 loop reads CSPWRITEAFF. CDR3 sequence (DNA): TGCAGCCCTTGGAGGATCACTGAAGCTTTCTTT. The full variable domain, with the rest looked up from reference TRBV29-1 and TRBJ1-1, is SAVISQKPSRDICQRGTSLTIQCQVDSQVTMMFWYRQQPGQSLTLIATANQGSEATYESGFVIDKFPISRPNLTFSTLTVSNMSPEDSSIYLCSPWRITEAFFGQGTRLTVV.

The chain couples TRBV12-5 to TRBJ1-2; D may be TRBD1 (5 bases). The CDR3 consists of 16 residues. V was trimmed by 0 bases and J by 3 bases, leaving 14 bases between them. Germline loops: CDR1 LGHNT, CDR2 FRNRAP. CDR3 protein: CASGLVVGGKDYGYTF. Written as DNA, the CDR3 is TGTGCTAGTGGTTTGGTTGTGGGGGGGAAGGACTATGGCTACACCTTC.

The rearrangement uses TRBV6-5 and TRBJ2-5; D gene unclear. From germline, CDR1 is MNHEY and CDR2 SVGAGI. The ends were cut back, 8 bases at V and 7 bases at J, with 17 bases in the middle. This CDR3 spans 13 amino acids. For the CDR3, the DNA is TGTGCCAGCGGTAGCCCGTTGGATAGGACCCAGTACTTC. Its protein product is CASGSPLDRTQYF.

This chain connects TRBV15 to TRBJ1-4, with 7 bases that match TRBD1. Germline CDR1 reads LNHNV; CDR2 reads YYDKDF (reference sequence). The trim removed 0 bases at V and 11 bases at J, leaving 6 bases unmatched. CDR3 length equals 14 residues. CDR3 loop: CATSRDLTGVKLFF. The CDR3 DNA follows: TGTGCCACCAGCAGAGATCTAACAGGGGTGAAACTGTTTTTT.

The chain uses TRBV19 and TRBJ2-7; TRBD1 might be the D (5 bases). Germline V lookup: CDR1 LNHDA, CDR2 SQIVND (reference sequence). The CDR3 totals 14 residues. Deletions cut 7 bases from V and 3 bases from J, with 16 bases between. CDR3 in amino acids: CASIRAGLFYEQYF. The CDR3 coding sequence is TGTGCCAGTATACGGGCAGGGCTCTTCTACGAGCAGTACTTC. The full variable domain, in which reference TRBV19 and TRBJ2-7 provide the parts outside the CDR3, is DGGITQSPKYLFRKEGQNVTLSCEQNLNHDAMYWYRQDPGQGLRLIYYSQIVNDFQKGDIAEGYSVSREKKESFPLTVTSAQKNPTAFYLCASIRAGLFYEQYFGPGTRLTVT.

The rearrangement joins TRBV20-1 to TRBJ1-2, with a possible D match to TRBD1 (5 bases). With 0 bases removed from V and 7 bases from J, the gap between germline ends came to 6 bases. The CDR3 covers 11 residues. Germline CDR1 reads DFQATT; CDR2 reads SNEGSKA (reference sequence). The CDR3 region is CSARETGGYTF. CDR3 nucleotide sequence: TGCAGTGCTAGAGAAACAGGTGGCTACACCTTC.

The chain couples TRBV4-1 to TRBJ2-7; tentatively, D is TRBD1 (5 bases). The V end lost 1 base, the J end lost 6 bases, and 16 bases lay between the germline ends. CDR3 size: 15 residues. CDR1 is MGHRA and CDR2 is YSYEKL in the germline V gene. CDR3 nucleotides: TGCGCCAGCAGCCAAGGGGGCCCAAGCCACTTCGAGCAGTACTTC. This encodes CASSQGGPSHFEQYF.

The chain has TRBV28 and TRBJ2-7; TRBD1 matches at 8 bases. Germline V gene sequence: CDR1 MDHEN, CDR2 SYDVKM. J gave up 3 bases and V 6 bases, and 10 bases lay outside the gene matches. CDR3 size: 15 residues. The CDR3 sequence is CASSQTGGGLYEQYF. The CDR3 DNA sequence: TGTGCCAGCAGCCAAACAGGGGGTGGACTCTACGAGCAGTACTTC.

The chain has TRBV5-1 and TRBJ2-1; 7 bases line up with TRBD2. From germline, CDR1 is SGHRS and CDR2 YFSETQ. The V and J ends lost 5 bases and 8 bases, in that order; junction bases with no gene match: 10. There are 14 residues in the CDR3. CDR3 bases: TGCGCCAGCAGACTGACTAGCTTCTGGGATGAGCAGTTCTTC. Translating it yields CASRLTSFWDEQFF.

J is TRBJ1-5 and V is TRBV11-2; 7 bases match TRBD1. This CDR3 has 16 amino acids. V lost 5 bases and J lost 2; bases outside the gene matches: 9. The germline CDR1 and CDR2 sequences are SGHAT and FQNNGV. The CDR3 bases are TGTGCCAGCAGCCCATCGACAGGGAACGGCAATCAGCCCCAGCATTTT. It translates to CASSPSTGNGNQPQHF.

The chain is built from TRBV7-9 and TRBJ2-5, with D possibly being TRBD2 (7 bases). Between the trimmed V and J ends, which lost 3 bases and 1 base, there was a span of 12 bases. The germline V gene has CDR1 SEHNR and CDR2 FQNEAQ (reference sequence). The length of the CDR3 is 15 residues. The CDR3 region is CASSFMRGGQETQYF. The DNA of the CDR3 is TGTGCCAGCAGCTTTATGAGGGGGGGCCAAGAGACCCAGTACTTC.

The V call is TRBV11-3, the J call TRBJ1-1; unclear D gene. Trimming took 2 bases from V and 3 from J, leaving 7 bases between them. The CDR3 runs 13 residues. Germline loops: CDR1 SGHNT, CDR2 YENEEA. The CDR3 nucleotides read TGTGCCAGCAGCTTAACGTCGGACACTGAAGCTTTCTTT. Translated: CASSLTSDTEAFF.

The CDR3 DNA reads as TGTGCCAGCAGCTTAGCGGCAGGGCTGGGCTATGGCTACACCTTC. Translated: CASSLAAGLGYGYTF. The chain joins TRBV7-9 to TRBJ1-2; tentatively, D is TRBD1 (5 bases). The CDR3 covers 15 residues. Looked up from germline, CDR1 is SEHNR and CDR2 is FQNEAQ (reference sequence). Trimming removed 0 bases from V and 4 bases from J, with 12 bases in between.

The CDR3, as DNA: TGTGCCAGCAGTTCTCTAGCGGGGGGGCTCTACGAGCAGTACTTC. This sequence encodes CASSSLAGGLYEQYF. The V gene is TRBV6-5, the J gene TRBJ2-7; the match to TRBD2 covers 12 bases. The CDR3 loop spans 15 amino acids. The J segment lost 3 bases and the V segment lost 4 bases, leaving 4 bases of the junction unmatched. Germline loops: CDR1 MNHEY, CDR2 SVGAGI.